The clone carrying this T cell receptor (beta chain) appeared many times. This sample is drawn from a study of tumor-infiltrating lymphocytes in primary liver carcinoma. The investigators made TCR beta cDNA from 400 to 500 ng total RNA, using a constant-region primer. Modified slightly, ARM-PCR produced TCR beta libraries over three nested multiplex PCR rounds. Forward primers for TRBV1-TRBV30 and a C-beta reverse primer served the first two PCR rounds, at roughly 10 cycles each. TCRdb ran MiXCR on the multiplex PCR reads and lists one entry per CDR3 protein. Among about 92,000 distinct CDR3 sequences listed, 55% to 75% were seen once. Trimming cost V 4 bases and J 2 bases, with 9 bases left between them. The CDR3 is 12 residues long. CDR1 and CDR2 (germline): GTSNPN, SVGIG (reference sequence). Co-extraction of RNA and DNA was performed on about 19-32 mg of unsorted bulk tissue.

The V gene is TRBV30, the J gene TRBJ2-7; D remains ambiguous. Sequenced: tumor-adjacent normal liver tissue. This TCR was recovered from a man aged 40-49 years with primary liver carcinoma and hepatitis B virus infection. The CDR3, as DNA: TGTGCCTGGAACATTAGACCCTACGAGCAGTACTTC. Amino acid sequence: CAWNIRPYEQYF.